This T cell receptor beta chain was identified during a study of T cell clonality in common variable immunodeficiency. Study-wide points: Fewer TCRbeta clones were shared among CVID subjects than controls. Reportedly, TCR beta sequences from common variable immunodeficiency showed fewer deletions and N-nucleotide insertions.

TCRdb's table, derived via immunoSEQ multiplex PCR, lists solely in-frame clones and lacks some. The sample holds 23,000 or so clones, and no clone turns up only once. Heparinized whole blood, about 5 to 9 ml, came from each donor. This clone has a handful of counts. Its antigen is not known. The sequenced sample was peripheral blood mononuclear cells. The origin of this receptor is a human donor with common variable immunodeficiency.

Partial CDR3 DNA: TGTGCCACCCGAAACAGGGGTAGCACTGAA. It translates to CATRNRGSTE. The entire CDR3 protein reads CATRNRGSTEAFF. The J gene is TRBJ1-1, the V gene TRBV6-2 or TRBV6-3, with 7 bases identical to TRBD1. The read comes to an end 3 residues before the CDR3 does, leaving the germline J gene to fill in the end. Trimming at V came to 10 bases and at J to 4 bases, leaving 9 bases not matched to a gene. Germline values: CDR1 MNHEY, CDR2 SVGEGT. This CDR3 has 13 amino acids.